The clone carrying this T cell receptor beta chain was counted only a few times. As yet, its antigen is unknown. The record originates from a study of Graves' ophthalmopathy and Graves' hyperthyroidism. Study findings and constraints: Appearing in blood as well were most expanded thyroid clonotypes above 0.001 frequency.

The CDR3 loop spans 14 amino acids. The V gene lost 6 bases and the J gene lost 1 base, with 9 bases spanning the gap. CDR1 and CDR2 from the germline V gene are LNHDA and SQIVND (reference sequence). Other autoimmune diseases, uncontrolled infections, pregnancy or lactation excluded patients from enrollment. The diagnostic workup employed clinical symptoms, serum thyroxine, TRAb, thyroid ultrasound and orbital computed tomography. PBMCs stemmed from over 9.5 ml of fresh peripheral blood. Amplified material comprised TCR beta CDR3 regions derived from RNA transcripts. First-round RT-PCR with HTBI primers preceded a second-round multiplex PCR. TCRdb independently ran MiXCR on the multiplex PCR reads; one entry per CDR3 protein. The sample lists hundreds of thousands of distinct CDR3 sequences, about 40% seen once, with roughly 3.5% in the top ten.

Sequencing was carried out using peripheral blood. The V gene is TRBV19, the J gene TRBJ2-2; D not certain. The receptor was derived from an adult man with Graves' ophthalmopathy. The CDR3 sequence is CASRPAMNTGELFF. In DNA, the CDR3 is TGTGCCAGTAGACCAGCTATGAACACCGGGGAGCTGTTTTTT.